The present T cell receptor (beta chain) was sequenced within a study of T cell responses to AZD1222 COVID-19 vaccine. Looking at the study overall: Pooling covered second doses at about 4 or about 12 weeks. Study-wide points: Most donors were white British, females outnumbered males, and clonal diversity was possibly underestimated. Among those given AZD1222, only 5 to 7 were seropositive at baseline. Researchers report vaccine-associated CD4 TCRs spanning spike, with dominance at 160-218 and 743-854.

Worth noting for this clone: What it binds is not known.

Per germline, CDR1 SNHLY and CDR2 FYNNEI. Trimming shortened V by 6 bases and J by 2 bases, and 7 bases separated the two germline ends. The CDR3 has 12 residues. Some clones are missing from TCRdb's copy, which holds only in-frame ones; the method was immunoSEQ multiplex PCR. The sample includes tens of thousands of clones, 83% of them seen just once. Material: peripheral blood, obtained on day 0 of AZD1222 vaccination. This clonotype originated in an adult in good health. The chain employs TRBV2 and TRBJ1-2; no clear D. The CDR3 nucleotides read TGTGCCAGCAGACAGAAAAACTATGGCTACACCTTC. It codes for CASRQKNYGYTF.